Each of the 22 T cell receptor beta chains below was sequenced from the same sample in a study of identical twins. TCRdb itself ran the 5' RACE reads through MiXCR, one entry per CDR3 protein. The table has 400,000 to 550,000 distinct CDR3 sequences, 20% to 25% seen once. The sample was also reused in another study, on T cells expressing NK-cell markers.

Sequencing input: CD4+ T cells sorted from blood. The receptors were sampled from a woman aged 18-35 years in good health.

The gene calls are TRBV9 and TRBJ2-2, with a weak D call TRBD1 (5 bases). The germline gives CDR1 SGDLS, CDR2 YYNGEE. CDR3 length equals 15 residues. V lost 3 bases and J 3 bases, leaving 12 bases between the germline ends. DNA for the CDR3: TGTGCCAGCAGCGCAAGGGGTACAGACACCGGGGAGCTGTTTTTT. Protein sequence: CASSARGTDTGELFF.

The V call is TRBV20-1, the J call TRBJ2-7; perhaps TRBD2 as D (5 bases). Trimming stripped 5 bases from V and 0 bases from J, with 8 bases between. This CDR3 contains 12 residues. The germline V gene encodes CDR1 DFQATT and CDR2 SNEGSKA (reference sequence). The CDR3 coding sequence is TGCAGTGCTTTCCGGGACTCCTACGAGCAGTACTTC. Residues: CSAFRDSYEQYF.

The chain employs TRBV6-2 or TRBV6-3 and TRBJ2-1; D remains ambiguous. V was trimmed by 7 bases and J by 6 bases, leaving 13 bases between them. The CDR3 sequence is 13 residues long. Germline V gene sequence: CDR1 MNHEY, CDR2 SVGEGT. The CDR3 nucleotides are TGTGCCAGCACCATGGGATTACTCAATGAGCAGTTCTTC. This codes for CASTMGLLNEQFF.

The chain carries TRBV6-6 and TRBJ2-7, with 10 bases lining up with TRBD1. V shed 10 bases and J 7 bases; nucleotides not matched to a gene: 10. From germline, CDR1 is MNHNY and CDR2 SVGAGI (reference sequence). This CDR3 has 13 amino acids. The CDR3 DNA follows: TGTGCCACCGGGACAGGGGCGTCTTGGGAGCAGTACTTC. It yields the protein CATGTGASWEQYF.

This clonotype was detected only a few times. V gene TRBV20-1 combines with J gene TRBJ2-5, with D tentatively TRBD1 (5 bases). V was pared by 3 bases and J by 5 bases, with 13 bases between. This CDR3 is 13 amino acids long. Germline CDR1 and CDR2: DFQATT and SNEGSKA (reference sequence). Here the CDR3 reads CSASGRGLETQYF. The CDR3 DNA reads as TGCAGTGCTAGTGGTAGGGGCCTGGAGACCCAGTACTTC.

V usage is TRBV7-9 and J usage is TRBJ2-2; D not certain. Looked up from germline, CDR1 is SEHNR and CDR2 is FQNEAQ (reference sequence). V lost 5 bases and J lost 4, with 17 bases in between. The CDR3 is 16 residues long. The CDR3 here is CASSPSQRLGTGELFF. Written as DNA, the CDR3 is TGTGCCAGCAGCCCAAGCCAGCGCTTAGGCACCGGGGAGCTGTTTTTT.

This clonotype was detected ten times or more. CDR3 region: CASSTGTSSQRSNEQFF. The CDR3 DNA is TGTGCCAGCAGTACCGGGACTAGTTCCCAGCGCTCCAATGAGCAGTTCTTC. The V gene is TRBV12-3 or TRBV12-4, the J gene TRBJ2-1; 8 bases match TRBD2. This CDR3 contains 17 residues. Trimming cost V 5 bases and J 6 bases; bases outside gene matches: 15.

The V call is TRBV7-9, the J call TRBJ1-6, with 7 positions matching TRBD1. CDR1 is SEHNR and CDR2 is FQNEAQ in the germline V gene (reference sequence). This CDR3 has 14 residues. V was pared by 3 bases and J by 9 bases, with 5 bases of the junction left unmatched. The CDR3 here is CASSLGTDISPLHF. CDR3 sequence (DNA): TGTGCCAGCAGCTTGGGGACAGATATTTCACCCCTCCACTTT. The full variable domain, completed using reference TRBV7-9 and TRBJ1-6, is DTGVSQNPRHKITKRGQNVTFRCDPISEHNRLYWYRQTLGQGPEFLTYFQNEAQLEKSRLLSDRFSAERPKGSFSTLEIQRTEQGDSAMYLCASSLGTDISPLHFGNGTRLTVT.

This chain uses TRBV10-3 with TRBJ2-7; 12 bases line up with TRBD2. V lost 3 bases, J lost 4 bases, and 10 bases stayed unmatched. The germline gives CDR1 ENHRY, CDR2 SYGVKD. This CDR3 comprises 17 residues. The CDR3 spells CAISDPGLAGVGYEQYF. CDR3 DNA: TGTGCCATCAGTGACCCGGGACTAGCGGGTGTAGGGTACGAGCAGTACTTC.

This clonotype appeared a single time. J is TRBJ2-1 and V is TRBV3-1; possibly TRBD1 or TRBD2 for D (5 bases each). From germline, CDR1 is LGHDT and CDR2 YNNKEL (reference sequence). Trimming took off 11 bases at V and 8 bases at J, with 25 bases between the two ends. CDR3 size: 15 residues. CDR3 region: CACCPLGESTDEQFF. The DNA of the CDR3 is TGTGCCTGCTGCCCGTTGGGGGAGAGTACCGATGAGCAGTTCTTC.

CDR3 residues: CASRIGAQPQHF. The DNA for the CDR3 is TGTGCCAGCAGGATAGGTGCTCAGCCCCAGCATTTT. This chain uses TRBV6-5 with TRBJ1-5; no clear D. This CDR3 comprises 12 residues. The germline gives CDR1 MNHEY, CDR2 SVGAGI. Trimming took 6 bases from V and 6 from J, leaving 9 bases between them.

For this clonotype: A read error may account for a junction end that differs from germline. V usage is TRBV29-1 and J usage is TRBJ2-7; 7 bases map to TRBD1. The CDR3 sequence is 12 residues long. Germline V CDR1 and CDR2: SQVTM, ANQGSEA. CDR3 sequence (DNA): TGCAGCGTGGGAAGACAGGGAAACGAGCAGAACTTC. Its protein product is CSVGRQGNEQNF.

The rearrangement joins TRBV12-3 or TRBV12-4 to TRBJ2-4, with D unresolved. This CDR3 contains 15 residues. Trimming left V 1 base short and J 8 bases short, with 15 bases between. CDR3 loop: CASSLGVKAYDIQYF. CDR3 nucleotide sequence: TGTGCCAGCAGTTTAGGGGTTAAAGCCTACGACATTCAGTACTTC.

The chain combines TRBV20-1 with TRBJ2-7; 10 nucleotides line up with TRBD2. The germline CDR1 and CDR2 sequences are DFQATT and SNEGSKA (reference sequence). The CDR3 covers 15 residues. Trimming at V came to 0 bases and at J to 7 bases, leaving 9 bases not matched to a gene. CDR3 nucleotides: TGCAGTGCTAGAGATCAGCGGGAGGGAAGTAGGGAGCAGTACTTC. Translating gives CSARDQREGSREQYF.

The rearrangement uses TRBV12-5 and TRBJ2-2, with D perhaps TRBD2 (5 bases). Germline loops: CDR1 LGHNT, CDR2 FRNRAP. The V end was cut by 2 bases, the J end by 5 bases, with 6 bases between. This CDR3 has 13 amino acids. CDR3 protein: CASGLRETGELFF. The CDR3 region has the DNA TGTGCTAGTGGTTTGCGGGAAACCGGGGAGCTGTTTTTT. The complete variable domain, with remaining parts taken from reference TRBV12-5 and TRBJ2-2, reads DARVTQTPRHKVTEMGQEVTMRCQPILGHNTVFWYRQTMMQGLELLAYFRNRAPLDDSGMPKDRFSAEMPDATLATLKIQPSEPRDSAVYFCASGLRETGELFFGEGSRLTVL.

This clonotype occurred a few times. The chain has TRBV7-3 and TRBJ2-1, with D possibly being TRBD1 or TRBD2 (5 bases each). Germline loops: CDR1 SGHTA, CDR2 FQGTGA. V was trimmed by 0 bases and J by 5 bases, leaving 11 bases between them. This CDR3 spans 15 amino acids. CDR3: CASSLTNGANNEQFF. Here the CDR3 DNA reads TGTGCCAGCAGCTTAACGAACGGGGCCAACAATGAGCAGTTCTTC.

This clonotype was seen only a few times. CDR3 nucleotides: TGTGCCAGTAGTACCGAACCCGGGAGATACGGCTACACCTTC. Amino acids: CASSTEPGRYGYTF. This rearrangement joins TRBV19 to TRBJ1-2; D gene ambiguous. The V end lost 4 bases, the J end lost 8 bases, and 17 bases lay between the germline ends. Germline CDR1 and CDR2: LNHDA and SQIVND (reference sequence). The CDR3 is made up of 14 amino acids.

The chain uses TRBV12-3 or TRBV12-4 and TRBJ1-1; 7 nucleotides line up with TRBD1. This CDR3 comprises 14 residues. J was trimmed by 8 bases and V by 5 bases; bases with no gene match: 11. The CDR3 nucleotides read TGTGCCAGCAGTCGAACCGACAGGGTCGCCGAAGCTTTCTTT. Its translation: CASSRTDRVAEAFF.

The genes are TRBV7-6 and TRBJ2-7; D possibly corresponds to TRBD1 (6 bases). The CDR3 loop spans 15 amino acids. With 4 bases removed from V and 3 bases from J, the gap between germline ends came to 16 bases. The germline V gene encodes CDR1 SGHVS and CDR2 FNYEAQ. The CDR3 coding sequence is TGTGCCAGCAGCTCCTCGGGACACGGGATCTACGAGCAGTACTTC. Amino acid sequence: CASSSSGHGIYEQYF.

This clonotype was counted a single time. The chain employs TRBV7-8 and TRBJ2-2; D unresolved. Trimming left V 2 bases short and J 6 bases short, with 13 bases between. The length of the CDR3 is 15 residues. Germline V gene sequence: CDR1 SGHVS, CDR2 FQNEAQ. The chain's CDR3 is CASSLLFRGAGELFF. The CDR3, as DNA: TGTGCCAGCAGCTTACTCTTCCGAGGCGCCGGGGAGCTGTTTTTT.

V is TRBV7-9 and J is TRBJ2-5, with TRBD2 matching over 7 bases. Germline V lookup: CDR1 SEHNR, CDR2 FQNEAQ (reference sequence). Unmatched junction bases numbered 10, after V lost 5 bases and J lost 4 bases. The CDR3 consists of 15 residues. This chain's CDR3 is CASSERDYWAETQYF. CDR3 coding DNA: TGTGCCAGCAGCGAGCGGGACTATTGGGCAGAGACCCAGTACTTC.

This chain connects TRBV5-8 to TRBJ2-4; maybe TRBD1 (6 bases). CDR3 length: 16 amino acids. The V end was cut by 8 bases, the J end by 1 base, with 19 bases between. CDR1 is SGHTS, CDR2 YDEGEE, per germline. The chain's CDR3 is CARSPRLDSAKNIQYF. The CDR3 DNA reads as TGTGCCAGGAGTCCGAGGCTGGACAGTGCCAAAAACATTCAGTACTTC.